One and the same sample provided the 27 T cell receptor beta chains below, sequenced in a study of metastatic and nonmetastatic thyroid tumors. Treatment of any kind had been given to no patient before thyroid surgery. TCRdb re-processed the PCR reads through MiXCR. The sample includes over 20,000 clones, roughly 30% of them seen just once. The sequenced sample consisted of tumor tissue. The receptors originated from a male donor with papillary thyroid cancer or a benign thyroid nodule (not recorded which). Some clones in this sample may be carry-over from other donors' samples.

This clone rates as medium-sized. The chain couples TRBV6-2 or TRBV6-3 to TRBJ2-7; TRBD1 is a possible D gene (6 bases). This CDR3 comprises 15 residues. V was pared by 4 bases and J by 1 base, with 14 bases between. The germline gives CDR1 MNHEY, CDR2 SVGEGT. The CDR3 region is CASSSSQGWSYEQYF. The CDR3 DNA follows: TGTGCCAGCAGTTCGAGTCAGGGGTGGTCCTACGAGCAGTACTTC.

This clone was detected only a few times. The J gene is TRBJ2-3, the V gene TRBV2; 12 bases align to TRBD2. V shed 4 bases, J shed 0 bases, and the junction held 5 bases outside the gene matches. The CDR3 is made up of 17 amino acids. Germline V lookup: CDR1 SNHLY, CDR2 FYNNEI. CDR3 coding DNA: TGTGCCAGCAGTGGCGGGACTAGCGGGTTTAGCACAGATACGCAGTATTTT. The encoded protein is CASSGGTSGFSTDTQYF.

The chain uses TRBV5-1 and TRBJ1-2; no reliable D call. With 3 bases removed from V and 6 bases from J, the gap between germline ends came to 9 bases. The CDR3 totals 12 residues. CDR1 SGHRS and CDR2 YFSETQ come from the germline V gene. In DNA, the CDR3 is TGCGCCAGCAGCTACCAACAAGATGGCTACACCTTC. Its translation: CASSYQQDGYTF.

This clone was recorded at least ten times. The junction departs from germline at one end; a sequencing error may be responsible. The CDR3 nucleotides read TGTGCTAGCAGCCCAGGAACTACCTCTGGAAACACCATATATTTT. Translation gives CASSPGTTSGNTIYF. This chain connects TRBV7-7 to TRBJ1-3; D uncertain. The length of the CDR3 is 15 residues. Germline V CDR1 and CDR2: SSHAT, FNYEAQ (reference sequence).

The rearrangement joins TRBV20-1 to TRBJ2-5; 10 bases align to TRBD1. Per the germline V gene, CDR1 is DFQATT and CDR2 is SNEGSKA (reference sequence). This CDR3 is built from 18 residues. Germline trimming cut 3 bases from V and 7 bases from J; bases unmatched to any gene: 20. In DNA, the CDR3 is TGCAGTGCTAGCCCGGGACAGGGGACGGTCCTATTTCGAACGACCCAGTACTTC. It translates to CSASPGQGTVLFRTTQYF.

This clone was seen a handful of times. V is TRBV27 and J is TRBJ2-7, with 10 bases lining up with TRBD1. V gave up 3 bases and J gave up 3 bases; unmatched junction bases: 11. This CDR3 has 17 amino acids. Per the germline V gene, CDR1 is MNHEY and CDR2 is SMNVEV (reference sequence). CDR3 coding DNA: TGTGCCAGCAGTTTCTTGCCGGGACAGGGGCTAAACTACGAGCAGTACTTC. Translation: CASSFLPGQGLNYEQYF.

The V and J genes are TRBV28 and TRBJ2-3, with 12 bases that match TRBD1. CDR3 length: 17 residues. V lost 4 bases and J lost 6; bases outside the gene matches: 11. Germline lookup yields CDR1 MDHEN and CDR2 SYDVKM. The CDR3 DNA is TGTGCCAGCAGTTCCCCCGGGACAGGGGGCCTTAGTGATACGCAGTATTTT. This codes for CASSSPGTGGLSDTQYF.

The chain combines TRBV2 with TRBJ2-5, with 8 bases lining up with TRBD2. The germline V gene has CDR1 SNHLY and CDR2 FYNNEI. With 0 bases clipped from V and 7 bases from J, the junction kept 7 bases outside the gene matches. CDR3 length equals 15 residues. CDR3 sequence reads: CASSEARSGAGTQYF. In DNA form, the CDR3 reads TGTGCCAGCAGTGAAGCCCGTAGCGGGGCTGGGACCCAGTACTTC.

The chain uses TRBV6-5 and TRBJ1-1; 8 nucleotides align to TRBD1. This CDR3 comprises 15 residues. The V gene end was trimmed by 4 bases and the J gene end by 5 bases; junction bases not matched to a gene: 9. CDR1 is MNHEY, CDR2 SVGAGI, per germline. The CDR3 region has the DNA TGTGCCAGCAGTTCAAGGACAGGGAGGAAGACTGAAGCTTTCTTT. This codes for CASSSRTGRKTEAFF.

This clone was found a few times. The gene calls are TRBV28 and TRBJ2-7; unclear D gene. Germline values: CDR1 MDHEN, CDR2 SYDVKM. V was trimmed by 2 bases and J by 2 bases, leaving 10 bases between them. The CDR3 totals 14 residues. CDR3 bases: TGTGCCAGCAGTTTACAGGCGCGGACCTACGAGCAGTACTTC. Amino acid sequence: CASSLQARTYEQYF.

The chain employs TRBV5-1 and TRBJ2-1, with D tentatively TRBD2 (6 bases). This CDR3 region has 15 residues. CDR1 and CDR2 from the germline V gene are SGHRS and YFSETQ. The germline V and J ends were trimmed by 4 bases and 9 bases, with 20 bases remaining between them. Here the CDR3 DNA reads TGCGCCAGCAGCCCAGTTACTAGCTTAAGCGGTGAGCAGTTCTTC. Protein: CASSPVTSLSGEQFF.

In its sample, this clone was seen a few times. The CDR3 coding sequence is TGCGCCAGCAGCTCCGACAGGGGTTTCGGCACTGAAGCTTTCTTT. Translation gives CASSSDRGFGTEAFF. V is TRBV5-1 and J is TRBJ1-1; TRBD1 agrees at 8 bases. CDR1 and CDR2 from the germline V gene are SGHRS and YFSETQ. After removal of 3 bases from V and 4 bases from J, the junction contained 8 bases not matched to a gene. This CDR3 is 15 amino acids long.

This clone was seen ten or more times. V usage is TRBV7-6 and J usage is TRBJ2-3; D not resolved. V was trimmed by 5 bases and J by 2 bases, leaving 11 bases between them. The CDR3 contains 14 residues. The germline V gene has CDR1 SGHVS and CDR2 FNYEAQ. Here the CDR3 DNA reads TGTGCCAGCAGCGCGGACGGCTACACAGATACGCAGTATTTT. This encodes CASSADGYTDTQYF.

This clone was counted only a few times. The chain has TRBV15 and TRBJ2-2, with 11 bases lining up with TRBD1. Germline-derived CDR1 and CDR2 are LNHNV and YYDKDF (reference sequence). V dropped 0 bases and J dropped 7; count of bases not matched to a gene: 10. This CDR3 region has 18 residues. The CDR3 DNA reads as TGTGCCACCAGCAGAGAGACCCCGGACAGGGGGCTGGACGGGGAGCTGTTTTTT. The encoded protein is CATSRETPDRGLDGELFF.

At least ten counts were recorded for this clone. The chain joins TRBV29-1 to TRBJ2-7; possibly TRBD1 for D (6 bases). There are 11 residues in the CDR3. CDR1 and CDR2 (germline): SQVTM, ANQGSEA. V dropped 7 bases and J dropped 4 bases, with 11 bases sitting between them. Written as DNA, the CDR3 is TGCAGCGCCGTCAGGGGATACGAGCAGTACTTC. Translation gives CSAVRGYEQYF.

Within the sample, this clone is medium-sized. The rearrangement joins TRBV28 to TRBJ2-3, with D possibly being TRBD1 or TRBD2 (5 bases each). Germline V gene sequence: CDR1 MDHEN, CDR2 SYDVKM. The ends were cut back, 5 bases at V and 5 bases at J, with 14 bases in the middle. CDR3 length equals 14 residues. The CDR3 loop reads CASSGRPGLDTQYF. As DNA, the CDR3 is TGTGCCAGCAGTGGGAGACCAGGGCTAGATACGCAGTATTTT.

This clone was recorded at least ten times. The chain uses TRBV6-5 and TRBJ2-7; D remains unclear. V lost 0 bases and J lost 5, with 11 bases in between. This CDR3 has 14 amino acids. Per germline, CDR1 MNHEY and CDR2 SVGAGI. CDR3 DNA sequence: TGTGCCAGCAGTTACTCTCCAGGCCGGGACGAGCAGTACTTC. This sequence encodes CASSYSPGRDEQYF.

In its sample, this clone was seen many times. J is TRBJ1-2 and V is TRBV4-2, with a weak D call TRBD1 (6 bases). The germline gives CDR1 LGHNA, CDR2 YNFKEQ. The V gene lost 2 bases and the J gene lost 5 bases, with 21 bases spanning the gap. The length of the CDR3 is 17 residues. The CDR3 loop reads CASSQSHTTGSFYGYTF. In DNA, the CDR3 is TGTGCCAGCAGCCAAAGCCATACAACAGGGTCTTTTTATGGCTACACCTTC.

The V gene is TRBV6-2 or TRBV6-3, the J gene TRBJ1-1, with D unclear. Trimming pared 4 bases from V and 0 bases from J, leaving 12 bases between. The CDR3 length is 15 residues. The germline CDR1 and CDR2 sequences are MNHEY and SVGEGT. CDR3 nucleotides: TGTGCCAGCAGTTTCAGTGGACTCATGAACACTGAAGCTTTCTTT. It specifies CASSFSGLMNTEAFF.

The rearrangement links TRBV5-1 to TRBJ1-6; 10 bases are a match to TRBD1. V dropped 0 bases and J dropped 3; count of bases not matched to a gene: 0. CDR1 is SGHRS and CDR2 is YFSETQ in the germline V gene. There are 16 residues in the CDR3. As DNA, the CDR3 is TGCGCCAGCAGCTTGGGGACAGGGGGCTATAATTCACCCCTCCACTTT. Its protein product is CASSLGTGGYNSPLHF. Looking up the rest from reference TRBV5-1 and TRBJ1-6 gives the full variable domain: KAGVTQTPRYLIKTRGQQVTLSCSPISGHRSVSWYQQTPGQGLQFLFEYFSETQRNKGNFPGRFSGRQFSNSRSEMNVSTLELGDSALYLCASSLGTGGYNSPLHFGNGTRLTVT.

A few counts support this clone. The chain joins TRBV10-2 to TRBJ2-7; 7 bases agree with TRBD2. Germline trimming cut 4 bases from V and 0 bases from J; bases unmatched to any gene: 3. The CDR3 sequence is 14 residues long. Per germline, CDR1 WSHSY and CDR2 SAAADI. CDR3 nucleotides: TGCGCCAGCAGTGCAGCGGGGAGCTCCTACGAGCAGTACTTC. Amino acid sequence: CASSAAGSSYEQYF.

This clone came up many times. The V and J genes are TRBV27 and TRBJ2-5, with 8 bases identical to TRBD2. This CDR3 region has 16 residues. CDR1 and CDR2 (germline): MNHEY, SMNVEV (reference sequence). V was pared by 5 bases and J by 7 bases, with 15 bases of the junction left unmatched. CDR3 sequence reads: CASSPTRGGIGRTQYF. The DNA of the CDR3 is TGTGCCAGCAGTCCAACCCGGGGGGGGATTGGCAGGACCCAGTACTTC.

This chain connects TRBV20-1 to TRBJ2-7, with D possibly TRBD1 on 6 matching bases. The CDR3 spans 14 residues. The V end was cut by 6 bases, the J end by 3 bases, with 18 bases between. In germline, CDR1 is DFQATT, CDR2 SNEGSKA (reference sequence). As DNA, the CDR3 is TGCAGTGCCAAAAGCGCTCAGGGGCTCTACGAGCAGTACTTC. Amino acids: CSAKSAQGLYEQYF.

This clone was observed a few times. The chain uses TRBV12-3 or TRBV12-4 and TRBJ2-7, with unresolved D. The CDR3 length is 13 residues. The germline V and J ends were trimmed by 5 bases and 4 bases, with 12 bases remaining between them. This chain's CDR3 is CASSPALGYEQYF. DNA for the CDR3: TGTGCCAGCAGTCCCGCCCTTGGGTACGAGCAGTACTTC.

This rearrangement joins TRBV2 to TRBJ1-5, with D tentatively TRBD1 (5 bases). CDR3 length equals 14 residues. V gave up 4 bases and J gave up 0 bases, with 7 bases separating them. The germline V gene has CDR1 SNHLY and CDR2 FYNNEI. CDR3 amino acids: CASSGGGSNQPQHF. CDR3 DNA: TGTGCCAGCAGTGGGGGGGGTAGCAATCAGCCCCAGCATTTT.

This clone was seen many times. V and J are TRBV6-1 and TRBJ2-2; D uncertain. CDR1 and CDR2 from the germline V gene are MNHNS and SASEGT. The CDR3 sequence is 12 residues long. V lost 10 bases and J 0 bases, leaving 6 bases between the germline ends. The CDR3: CATKTNTGELFF. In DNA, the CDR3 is TGTGCCACCAAAACGAACACCGGGGAGCTGTTTTTT.

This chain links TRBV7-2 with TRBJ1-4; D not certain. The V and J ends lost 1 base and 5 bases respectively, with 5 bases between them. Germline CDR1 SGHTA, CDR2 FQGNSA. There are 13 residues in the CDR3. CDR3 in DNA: TGTGCCAGCAGCTTAGGCGTAAATGAAAAACTGTTTTTT. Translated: CASSLGVNEKLFF.